This TCR beta chain originates from a study of control samples from healthy donors and cancer patients. The CDR3 has 15 residues. Germline values: CDR1 SNHLY, CDR2 FYNNEI. With 6 bases clipped from V and 6 bases from J, the junction kept 13 bases outside the gene matches. Method: immunoSEQ multiplex PCR; TCRdb's copy keeps in-frame clones and lacks some. The profile shows about 140,000 clones, more than 85% of them singletons. Specimen: blood. This receptor was obtained from a man aged 25-45 years in good health. The chain carries TRBV2 and TRBJ1-2; TRBD1 aligns across 7 bases. The CDR3 protein is CASSAPTGQLDGYTF. CDR3 nucleotide sequence: TGTGCCAGCAGCGCACCAACGGGACAGCTTGATGGCTACACCTTC.